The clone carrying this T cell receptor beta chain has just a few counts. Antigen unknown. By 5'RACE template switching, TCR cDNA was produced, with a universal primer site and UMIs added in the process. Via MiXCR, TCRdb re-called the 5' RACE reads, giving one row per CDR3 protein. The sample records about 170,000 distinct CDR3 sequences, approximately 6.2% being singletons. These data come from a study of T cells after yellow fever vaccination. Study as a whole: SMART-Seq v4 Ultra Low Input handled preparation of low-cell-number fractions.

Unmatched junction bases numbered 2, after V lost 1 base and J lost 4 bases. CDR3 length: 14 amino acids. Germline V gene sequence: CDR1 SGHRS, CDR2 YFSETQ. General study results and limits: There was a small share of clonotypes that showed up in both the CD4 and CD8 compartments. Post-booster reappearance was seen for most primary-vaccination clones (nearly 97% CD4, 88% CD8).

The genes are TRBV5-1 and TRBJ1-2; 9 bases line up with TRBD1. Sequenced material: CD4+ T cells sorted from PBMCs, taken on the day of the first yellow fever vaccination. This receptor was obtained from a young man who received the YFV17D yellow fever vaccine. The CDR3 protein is CASSLKQGAYGYTF. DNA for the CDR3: TGCGCCAGCAGCTTGAAACAGGGGGCCTATGGCTACACCTTC.